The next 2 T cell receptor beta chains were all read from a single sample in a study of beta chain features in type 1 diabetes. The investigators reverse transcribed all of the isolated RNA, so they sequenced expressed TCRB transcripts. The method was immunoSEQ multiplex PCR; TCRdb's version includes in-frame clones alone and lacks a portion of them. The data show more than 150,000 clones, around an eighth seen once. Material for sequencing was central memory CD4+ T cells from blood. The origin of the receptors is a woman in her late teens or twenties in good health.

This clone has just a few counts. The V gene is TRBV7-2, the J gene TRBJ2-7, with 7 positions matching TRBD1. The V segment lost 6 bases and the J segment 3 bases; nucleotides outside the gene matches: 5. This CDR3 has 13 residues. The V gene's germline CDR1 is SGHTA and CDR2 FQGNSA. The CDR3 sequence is CASRSQGDYEQYF. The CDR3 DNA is TGTGCCAGCAGGAGTCAGGGGGACTACGAGCAGTACTTC.

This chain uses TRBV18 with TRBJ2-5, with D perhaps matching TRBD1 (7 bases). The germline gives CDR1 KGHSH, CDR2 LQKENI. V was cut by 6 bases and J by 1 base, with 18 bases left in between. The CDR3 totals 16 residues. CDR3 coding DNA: TGTGCCAGCTCCCCTCGGCAGGGGGGCCCCCAAGAGACCCAGTACTTC. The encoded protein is CASSPRQGGPQETQYF.